The sequence of this T cell receptor beta chain was determined in a study of cytomegalovirus exposure and HLA in healthy donors. The CDR3 totals 13 residues. Germline-derived CDR1 and CDR2 are SNHLY and FYNNEI. Between the trimmed V and J ends, which lost 7 bases and 4 bases, there was a span of 8 bases. In the PCR, 60 Vbeta and 13 Jbeta primers were used. Data came from immunoSEQ multiplex PCR; TCRdb stores just in-frame clones and leaves some out. Here the sample spans some 170,000 clones, approximately 88% being singletons. The chain joins TRBV2 to TRBJ1-6; D may be TRBD1 (5 bases). This TCR was sampled from a woman in her thirties in good health and CMV-seronegative. The sample taken for sequencing was PBMCs. This CDR3 is CASMGGYNSPLHF. CDR3 DNA: TGTGCCAGCATGGGGGGTTATAATTCACCCCTCCACTTT. Together with reference TRBV2 and TRBJ1-6, the CDR3 gives the full variable domain: EPEVTQTPSHQVTQMGQEVILRCVPISNHLYFYWYRQILGQKVEFLVSFYNNEISEKSEIFDDQFSVERPDGSNFTLKIRSTKLEDSAMYFCASMGGYNSPLHFGNGTRLTVT.